This T cell receptor (beta chain) was obtained from a study of blood T cell repertoires in COVID-19. Overall study: PBMCs, B-cell-depleted T cells, or T cells were the source of the cDNA or gDNA that made up the material.

Libraries were prepared by immunoSEQ multiplex PCR; TCRdb keeps only in-frame clonotypes and omits some of them. Of around 150,000 clones listed, 75% to 90% are singletons. CDR1 is KGHSH and CDR2 is LQKENI in the germline V gene. Trimming took 1 base from V and 1 from J, leaving 7 bases between them. The CDR3 loop spans 14 amino acids. This sequence joins TRBV18 and TRBJ1-1; unclear D gene. This sequence originates from a man in his fifties with active COVID-19. Sequences were obtained from peripheral blood. Here the CDR3 DNA reads TGTGCCAGCTCACCACGGGGAGGGAACACTGAAGCTTTCTTT. As protein: CASSPRGGNTEAFF.